These 27 T cell receptor beta chains were all obtained from the same sample, sequenced in a study of Ad26.COV2.S vaccination and SARS-CoV-2 variants. Stated treatment: approximately 18 received Ad26.COV2.S at low or high dose, single or two shots; several received placebo; per-sample allocation not given. Sampling was done on day 63 after the first vaccine or placebo injection. Here immunoSEQ multiplex PCR was the method, and the copy in TCRdb shows in-frame clones only, minus some. The sample includes about 320,000 clones, over 80% of them seen just once. Sample: peripheral blood, taken in a trial of Ad26.COV2.S vaccine versus placebo. The source is a person aged 18-60 years who received the Ad26.COV2.S COVID-19 vaccine or a placebo.

The rearrangement uses TRBV11-2 and TRBJ1-4; no definite D call. The CDR3 extends over 13 amino acids. Germline CDR1 SGHAT, CDR2 FQNNGV. V was pared by 3 bases and J by 8 bases, with 10 bases between. The CDR3 region is CASSLYSFEKLFF. The CDR3 nucleotides read TGTGCCAGCAGCTTGTACTCCTTCGAAAAACTGTTTTTT.

J is TRBJ1-2 and V is TRBV19, with 7 nucleotides matching TRBD1. Per germline, CDR1 LNHDA and CDR2 SQIVND (reference sequence). V trimming: 4 bases; J trimming: 0 bases; junction bases outside the gene matches: 8. CDR3 length equals 16 residues. The CDR3 DNA reads as TGTGCCAGTAGTAGAGGGGACAGCACTGCTAACTATGGCTACACCTTC. It encodes CASSRGDSTANYGYTF.

The chain combines TRBV5-5 with TRBJ2-6, with D maybe TRBD2 (5 bases). The V end was cut by 4 bases, the J end by 2 bases, with 16 bases between. This CDR3 has 17 residues. Germline CDR1 SGHKS, CDR2 YYEKEE (reference sequence). This CDR3 is CASSLLGGLPGANVLTF. CDR3 DNA: TGTGCCAGCAGCCTCCTTGGAGGCCTCCCTGGGGCCAACGTCCTGACTTTC. The full variable domain, rest sourced from reference TRBV5-5 and TRBJ2-6, is DAGVTQSPTHLIKTRGQQVTLRCSPISGHKSVSWYQQVLGQGPQFIFQYYEKEERGRGNFPDRFSARQFPNYSSELNVNALLLGDSALYLCASSLLGGLPGANVLTFGAGSRLTVL.

The V gene is TRBV2, the J gene TRBJ1-1, with TRBD1 matching 8 bases. Germline V gives CDR1 SNHLY, CDR2 FYNNEI. There are 13 residues in the CDR3. The V and J ends lost 6 bases and 0 bases, in that order; junction bases with no gene match: 0. As DNA, the CDR3 is TGTGCCAGCAGGGACAGGGTGAACACTGAAGCTTTCTTT. As protein: CASRDRVNTEAFF.

In nucleotides, the CDR3 is TGTGCCAGCAGCTCTAGGAGGTTCATGGCCGGAAACACCATATATTTT. As protein: CASSSRRFMAGNTIYF. V and J are TRBV7-2 and TRBJ1-3; no clear D. Germline CDR1 reads SGHTA; CDR2 reads FQGNSA. V lost 4 bases, J lost 4 bases, and 17 bases lay in between. This CDR3 has 16 amino acids.

The chain combines TRBV11-2 with TRBJ2-7; no clear D. The germline V gene has CDR1 SGHAT and CDR2 FQNNGV. V lost 5 bases and J 1 base, leaving 9 bases between the germline ends. The CDR3 consists of 13 residues. This CDR3 reads CASSLTISYEQYF. CDR3 DNA sequence: TGTGCCAGCAGCCTCACTATTTCCTACGAGCAGTACTTC.

The rearrangement uses TRBV19 and TRBJ2-1; no clear D gene. The CDR3 is 12 amino acids. Germline values: CDR1 LNHDA, CDR2 SQIVND (reference sequence). V was cut by 3 bases and J by 6 bases, with 6 bases left in between. This CDR3 is CASSIHRNEQFF. In DNA form, the CDR3 reads TGTGCCAGTAGTATTCATCGCAATGAGCAGTTCTTC.

This clone was found a few times. DNA for the CDR3: TGTGCCAGCAGTTTCAGTGGGAACTATGGCTACACCTTC. Encoded protein: CASSFSGNYGYTF. This chain links TRBV12-3 or TRBV12-4 with TRBJ1-2; D unresolved. This CDR3 region has 13 residues. Trimming removed 3 bases from V and 2 bases from J, with 7 bases in between.

This chain links TRBV6-5 with TRBJ1-6; 7 bases fit TRBD1. J lost 8 bases, V lost 6 bases, and 7 bases had no gene match. Germline V gene sequence: CDR1 MNHEY, CDR2 SVGAGI. The CDR3 consists of 14 residues. In DNA, the CDR3 is TGTGCCAGCAGGATGACAGGGTACGATTCACCCCTCCACTTT. It yields the protein CASRMTGYDSPLHF.

The chain employs TRBV7-2 and TRBJ1-4, with a weak D call TRBD1 (5 bases). CDR1 SGHTA and CDR2 FQGNSA come from the germline V gene. V lost 2 bases and J lost 4, with 14 bases in between. The CDR3 loop spans 16 amino acids. The CDR3 sequence is CASSLRPGTGNEKLFF. DNA for the CDR3: TGTGCCAGCAGCTTAAGGCCGGGGACGGGTAATGAAAAACTGTTTTTT.

The chain joins TRBV5-4 to TRBJ2-7, with 8 positions matching TRBD1. CDR1 is SGHNT and CDR2 is YYREEE in the germline V gene (reference sequence). CDR3 length equals 14 residues. V shed 3 bases and J 2 bases; nucleotides not matched to a gene: 4. The chain's CDR3 is CASSSSGQAYEQYF. The CDR3 nucleotides are TGTGCCAGCAGCTCGTCGGGACAGGCCTACGAGCAGTACTTC.

The V and J genes are TRBV28 and TRBJ2-7, with D uncertain. There are 11 residues in the CDR3. The germline V and J ends were trimmed by 7 bases and 3 bases, with 7 bases remaining between them. Looked up from germline, CDR1 is MDHEN and CDR2 is SYDVKM. The CDR3 loop reads CASNLHYEQYF. The CDR3, as DNA: TGTGCCAGCAACCTACACTACGAGCAGTACTTC.

This clone has just a few counts. V gene TRBV3-1 (or the pseudogene TRBV3-2) combines with J gene TRBJ2-2; TRBD1 aligns across 8 bases. J gave up 9 bases and V 3 bases, and 6 bases lay outside the gene matches. Germline V gene sequence: CDR1 LGHDT, CDR2 YNNKEL (reference sequence). This CDR3 comprises 14 residues. DNA for the CDR3: TGTGCCAGCAGCCACCGACAGGGGACCAGGGAGCTGTTTTTT. Encoded protein: CASSHRQGTRELFF.

As DNA, the CDR3 is TGTGCCAGCAGCTCGCAGGCAAACACTGAAGCTTTCTTT. The encoded protein is CASSSQANTEAFF. The rearrangement links TRBV7-3 to TRBJ1-1; D remains unclear. The CDR3 runs 13 residues. V was trimmed by 4 bases and J by 2 bases, leaving 8 bases between them. From germline, CDR1 is SGHTA and CDR2 FQGTGA.

V usage is TRBV18 and J usage is TRBJ1-4; D remains unclear. Germline CDR1 KGHSH, CDR2 LQKENI. This CDR3 spans 14 amino acids. Between the trimmed V and J ends, which lost 3 bases and 5 bases, there was a span of 10 bases. The CDR3 protein is CASSPRGPNEKLFF. CDR3 DNA: TGTGCCAGCTCACCGCGGGGTCCCAATGAAAAACTGTTTTTT.

The gene calls are TRBV24-1 and TRBJ2-2, with 9 bases lining up with TRBD2. Germline V gene sequence: CDR1 KGHDR, CDR2 SFDVKD. Germline trimming cut 1 base from V and 4 bases from J; bases unmatched to any gene: 3. CDR3 length: 16 amino acids. The CDR3 here is CATSDFRRGGTGELFF. In DNA form, the CDR3 reads TGTGCCACCAGTGATTTTCGGCGGGGGGGCACCGGGGAGCTGTTTTTT.

The V call is TRBV9, the J call TRBJ1-1, with 7 positions matching TRBD1. Germline loops: CDR1 SGDLS, CDR2 YYNGEE. This CDR3 has 15 residues. The junction had 8 bases not matched to a gene; V was cut back by 4 bases and J by 2 bases. CDR3 sequence: CASSPRTGSNTEAFF. The CDR3 nucleotides are TGTGCCAGCAGCCCTCGGACAGGATCTAACACTGAAGCTTTCTTT.

This clone was recorded only once. The chain links TRBV20-1 to TRBJ1-1; D remains unclear. The CDR3 length is 10 residues. From germline, CDR1 is DFQATT and CDR2 SNEGSKA (reference sequence). The germline V and J ends were trimmed by 6 bases and 9 bases, with 11 bases remaining between them. The CDR3 sequence: CSAIIPQAFF. CDR3 nucleotide sequence: TGCAGTGCCATAATACCCCAAGCTTTCTTT.

The genes are TRBV7-3 and TRBJ1-2; the D gene is possibly TRBD1 (5 bases). This CDR3 is built from 13 residues. V was cut by 1 base and J by 13 bases, with 16 bases left in between. Germline-derived CDR1 and CDR2 are SGHTA and FQGTGA. The chain's CDR3 is CASSLKPPRVVTF. As DNA, the CDR3 is TGTGCCAGCAGCTTAAAGCCCCCCAGGGTGGTCACCTTC.

This chain links TRBV4-1 with TRBJ2-5; D may be TRBD1 or TRBD2 (6 bases each). The CDR3 has 15 amino acids. The germline V and J ends were trimmed by 0 bases and 5 bases, with 13 bases remaining between them. CDR1 is MGHRA, CDR2 YSYEKL, per germline. CDR3 region: CASSQDGGRAETQYF. The CDR3 DNA reads as TGCGCCAGCAGCCAAGATGGGGGGCGGGCGGAGACCCAGTACTTC.

J is TRBJ1-4 and V is TRBV4-2; TRBD1 might be the D (5 bases). Deletions cut 0 bases from V and 6 bases from J, with 11 bases between. CDR1 is LGHNA and CDR2 is YNFKEQ in the germline V gene. The CDR3 totals 15 residues. In DNA form, the CDR3 reads TGTGCCAGCAGCCAAGATCCGCAGGGTGATGAAAAACTGTTTTTT. Protein sequence: CASSQDPQGDEKLFF.

The J gene is TRBJ1-2, the V gene TRBV7-9; D is unclear. The germline V gene has CDR1 SEHNR and CDR2 FQNEAQ (reference sequence). The CDR3 loop spans 12 amino acids. V dropped 5 bases and J dropped 8 bases, with 12 bases sitting between them. The CDR3 sequence: CASSLRPSGYTF. The DNA for the CDR3 is TGTGCCAGCAGCCTAAGGCCTTCGGGCTACACCTTC.

J is TRBJ2-1 and V is TRBV11-3; D ambiguous. CDR3 length: 13 amino acids. Germline CDR1 is SGHNT and CDR2 is YENEEA. The V gene lost 0 bases and the J gene lost 5 bases, with 5 bases spanning the gap. CDR3 amino acids: CASSLDRNNEQFF. The CDR3 DNA reads TGTGCCAGCAGCTTAGACCGAAACAATGAGCAGTTCTTC.

A single count supports this clone. The chain combines TRBV7-9 with TRBJ2-7; 8 bases agree with TRBD1. The V gene end was trimmed by 6 bases and the J gene end by 2 bases; junction bases not matched to a gene: 6. Germline CDR1 SEHNR, CDR2 FQNEAQ (reference sequence). This CDR3 has 14 residues. CDR3 residues: CASSWTGKAYEQYF. The CDR3 DNA follows: TGTGCCAGCAGTTGGACAGGGAAAGCCTACGAGCAGTACTTC.

The rearrangement joins TRBV25-1 to TRBJ1-4; 9 bases match TRBD1. Germline-derived CDR1 and CDR2 are MGHDK and SYGVNS. The CDR3 totals 15 residues. The J segment lost 4 bases and the V segment lost 10 bases, leaving 10 bases of the junction unmatched. CDR3 amino acids: CATADRGPLNEKLFF. CDR3 in DNA: TGTGCCACCGCGGACAGGGGTCCCCTTAATGAAAAACTGTTTTTT.

The genes are TRBV28 and TRBJ2-3, with D uncertain. Per the germline V gene, CDR1 is MDHEN and CDR2 is SYDVKM. The CDR3 is made up of 12 amino acids. V lost 4 bases to trimming and J lost 0 bases, with 2 bases between them. CDR3 sequence reads: CASSYSTDTQYF. In DNA form, the CDR3 reads TGTGCCAGCAGTTACAGCACAGATACGCAGTATTTT.

This clone was seen just once. The chain links TRBV27 to TRBJ2-1; TRBD2 agrees at 9 bases. Germline loops: CDR1 MNHEY, CDR2 SMNVEV (reference sequence). V gave up 6 bases and J gave up 6 bases; unmatched junction bases: 15. This CDR3 is built from 17 residues. CDR3 coding DNA: TGTGCCAGCAGCCGACCCCTGACGCGGGGGGGCCTCAATGAGCAGTTCTTC. This encodes CASSRPLTRGGLNEQFF.